A single sample is the source of the 21 T cell receptor beta chains below, sequenced in a study of T-cell memory formation after mild COVID-19. TCRdb re-analysed the 5' RACE reads in MiXCR, keeping a single row per CDR3 protein. This sample has a few hundred thousand distinct CDR3 sequences, with 28% found just once. The material sequenced was PBMCs or a T cell subset sorted from them (not recorded which). The receptors here all came from an adult woman who had mild COVID-19 (a few samples of this study predate the infection). Cell type and time point are not known.

This clonotype was observed a handful of times. CDR3 nucleotide sequence: TGTGCCAGCAGCGGATACAGGGGGCTTCCCGCCTACGAGCAGTACTTC. Protein sequence: CASSGYRGLPAYEQYF. The chain carries TRBV5-6 and TRBJ2-7, with 9 bases matching TRBD1. CDR1 is SGHDT, CDR2 YYEEEE, per germline. The CDR3 length is 16 residues. The J segment lost 2 bases and the V segment lost 4 bases, leaving 10 bases of the junction unmatched.

V gene TRBV19 combines with J gene TRBJ1-5, with D possibly TRBD1 on 6 matching bases. The CDR3 covers 14 residues. The germline V and J ends were trimmed by 1 base and 9 bases, with 13 bases remaining between them. Germline CDR1 and CDR2: LNHDA and SQIVND (reference sequence). The CDR3 sequence: CASSIGTAARPQHF. As DNA, the CDR3 is TGTGCCAGTAGTATAGGGACAGCTGCCCGGCCCCAGCATTTT.

This clonotype was counted a few times. This chain joins TRBV5-1 and TRBJ2-7; 7 nucleotides agree with TRBD1. The germline CDR1 and CDR2 sequences are SGHRS and YFSETQ. This CDR3 spans 17 amino acids. J lost 0 bases, V lost 4 bases, and 13 bases had no gene match. Written as DNA, the CDR3 is TGCGCCAGCAGCGGAGGAAAACCCGGGACAGTCTCCTACGAGCAGTACTTC. It translates to CASSGGKPGTVSYEQYF.

This clonotype was detected only once. The chain employs TRBV20-1 and TRBJ2-7, with 14 bases identical to TRBD2. The CDR3 contains 18 residues. In germline, CDR1 is DFQATT, CDR2 SNEGSKA (reference sequence). The junction had 16 bases not matched to a gene; V was cut back by 6 bases and J by 3 bases. The CDR3 loop reads CSAGEMGTSGSLFYEQYF. DNA of the CDR3: TGCAGTGCCGGAGAGATGGGGACTAGCGGGAGTCTTTTCTACGAGCAGTACTTC.

CDR3 residues: CSAMQGQGALETQYF. The DNA for the CDR3 is TGCAGTGCTATGCAAGGACAGGGGGCTTTGGAGACCCAGTACTTC. The chain links TRBV20-1 to TRBJ2-5; 11 nucleotides agree with TRBD1. The CDR3 is made up of 15 amino acids. The V gene's germline CDR1 is DFQATT and CDR2 SNEGSKA (reference sequence). Trimming cost V 4 bases and J 5 bases; bases outside gene matches: 9.

V gene TRBV7-6 combines with J gene TRBJ2-5; perhaps TRBD2 as D (5 bases). Germline V gives CDR1 SGHVS, CDR2 FNYEAQ. The V and J ends lost 0 bases and 5 bases respectively, with 13 bases between them. There are 15 residues in the CDR3. The CDR3 sequence is CASSLALTSFETQYF. The CDR3 nucleotides are TGTGCCAGCAGCTTAGCGCTTACTAGTTTCGAGACCCAGTACTTC.

The V call is TRBV6-5, the J call TRBJ2-2; 7 bases map to TRBD2. The CDR3 covers 16 residues. Per the germline V gene, CDR1 is MNHEY and CDR2 is SVGAGI. The V and J ends lost 5 bases and 0 bases, in that order; junction bases with no gene match: 6. Written as DNA, the CDR3 is TGTGCCAGCAGTCCCCGGACTAGTGCGAACACCGGGGAGCTGTTTTTT. Encoded protein: CASSPRTSANTGELFF.

The chain joins TRBV4-3 to TRBJ2-7, with D perhaps matching TRBD2 (6 bases). From germline, CDR1 is LGHNA and CDR2 YSLEER. The length of the CDR3 is 16 residues. V was shortened by 0 bases and J by 2 bases, with 14 bases between the two germline ends. The CDR3 DNA is TGCGCCAGCAGCCAAGATAGGAGGGCACCCCCCTACGAGCAGTACTTC. This translates into CASSQDRRAPPYEQYF.

This rearrangement joins TRBV30 to TRBJ1-5; TRBD1 is a possible D gene (5 bases). Germline lookup yields CDR1 GTSNPN and CDR2 SVGIG (reference sequence). The CDR3 extends over 13 amino acids. V dropped 0 bases and J dropped 7 bases, with 10 bases sitting between them. The CDR3 DNA follows: TGTGCCTGGAGTGTTTCGGGGACCCAGCCCCAGCATTTT. Its protein is CAWSVSGTQPQHF.

There are many counts of this clonotype. This chain links TRBV7-9 with TRBJ2-5; D tentatively fits TRBD1 or TRBD2 (5 bases each). This CDR3 is built from 13 residues. Germline CDR1 and CDR2: SEHNR and FQNEAQ (reference sequence). With 8 bases removed from V and 3 bases from J, the gap between germline ends came to 13 bases. The chain's CDR3 is CASLGTNEETQYF. CDR3 nucleotide sequence: TGTGCCAGCCTAGGGACGAACGAAGAGACCCAGTACTTC.

The chain is built from TRBV7-6 and TRBJ2-2; D not resolved. Trimming removed 0 bases at V and 1 base at J, with 9 bases between. The CDR3 spans 16 residues. Germline CDR1 SGHVS, CDR2 FNYEAQ. CDR3 sequence reads: CASSLAPFGNTGELFF. In DNA form, the CDR3 reads TGTGCCAGCAGCTTAGCCCCGTTTGGGAACACCGGGGAGCTGTTTTTT.

This clonotype has only a few counts. This chain uses TRBV12-3 or TRBV12-4 with TRBJ2-5; D perhaps matches TRBD2 (5 bases). The CDR3 totals 12 residues. Trimming shortened V by 9 bases and J by 1 base, and 9 bases separated the two germline ends. The CDR3 bases are TGTGCCAGTTTAGGACTCCAAGAGACCCAGTACTTC. Protein product: CASLGLQETQYF.

In this sample, this clonotype turned up a few times. The chain carries TRBV10-3 and TRBJ2-1; D may match TRBD1 or TRBD2 (5 bases each). Trimming left V 0 bases short and J 9 bases short, with 18 bases between. Germline CDR1 reads ENHRY; CDR2 reads SYGVKD. CDR3 length equals 16 residues. The DNA of the CDR3 is TGTGCCATCAGTGAGTCTGGTCAGGGAGTCTTGGGTGAGCAGTTCTTC. Translating it yields CAISESGQGVLGEQFF.

This chain connects TRBV5-1 to TRBJ2-7, with 13 bases that match TRBD2. Germline V lookup: CDR1 SGHRS, CDR2 YFSETQ. The V gene end was trimmed by 4 bases and the J gene end by 6 bases; junction bases not matched to a gene: 7. This CDR3 has 15 amino acids. This CDR3 reads CASSGGTSGESEQYF. The CDR3 DNA reads as TGCGCCAGCAGCGGGGGGACTAGCGGGGAGAGCGAGCAGTACTTC.

The chain is built from TRBV5-4 and TRBJ2-5; TRBD1 aligns across 7 bases. Germline V gene sequence: CDR1 SGHNT, CDR2 YYREEE (reference sequence). Unmatched junction bases numbered 16, after V lost 4 bases and J lost 4 bases. The CDR3 is 17 residues long. The CDR3 nucleotides read TGTGCCAGCAGCGAGGGGGCAGGCCCCCCATGGGGAGAGACCCAGTACTTC. It encodes CASSEGAGPPWGETQYF.

The chain links TRBV7-2 to TRBJ2-3; TRBD2 matches 7 bases. This CDR3 is 16 amino acids long. J lost 1 base, V lost 0 bases, and 4 bases had no gene match. Germline CDR1 SGHTA, CDR2 FQGNSA. This chain's CDR3 is CASSLAGTSGTDTQYF. The CDR3 bases are TGTGCCAGCAGCTTAGCGGGTACTAGCGGCACAGATACGCAGTATTTT.

J is TRBJ2-3 and V is TRBV4-1; D unclear. The CDR3 totals 15 residues. The germline V gene has CDR1 MGHRA and CDR2 YSYEKL. V lost 0 bases and J 4 bases, leaving 11 bases between the germline ends. The CDR3 coding sequence is TGCGCCAGCAGCCAAGAAAGGGTGTTCTCAGATACGCAGTATTTT. This translates into CASSQERVFSDTQYF.

The V call is TRBV6-5, the J call TRBJ2-3, with D maybe TRBD2 (6 bases). Per germline, CDR1 MNHEY and CDR2 SVGAGI. V was trimmed by 2 bases and J by 4 bases, leaving 13 bases between them. The CDR3 has 15 amino acids. The CDR3 DNA is TGTGCCAGCAGTTACGGGACTGCGCGTTCAGATACGCAGTATTTT. Translating it yields CASSYGTARSDTQYF.

This sequence joins TRBV14 and TRBJ1-6, with D unclear. Germline lookup yields CDR1 SGHDN and CDR2 FVKESK. V lost 4 bases and J 7 bases, leaving 8 bases between the germline ends. The CDR3 is 13 amino acids. CDR3 region: CASSPRENSPLHF. For the CDR3, the DNA is TGTGCCAGCAGCCCCCGGGAGAATTCACCCCTCCACTTT.

The chain couples TRBV5-6 to TRBJ2-1, with D hard to call. Germline V gene data show CDR1 as SGHDT and CDR2 as YYEEEE. The CDR3 is 12 residues long. Trimming removed 0 bases from V and 10 bases from J, with 8 bases in between. This chain's CDR3 is CASSLEATEQFF. The CDR3 DNA follows: TGTGCCAGCAGCTTGGAGGCGACGGAGCAGTTCTTC.

CDR3 amino acids: CTTRDVYGYTF. CDR3 DNA: TGCACCACGCGGGACGTCTATGGCTACACCTTC. The rearrangement uses TRBV29-1 and TRBJ1-2, with D perhaps TRBD1 (5 bases). Germline-derived CDR1 and CDR2 are SQVTM and ANQGSEA. This CDR3 is 11 amino acids long.